These T cell receptor beta chains were read from a single sample in a study of cytomegalovirus exposure and HLA in healthy donors. Data came from immunoSEQ multiplex PCR; TCRdb stores just in-frame clones and leaves some out. The data show about 160,000 clones, roughly 72% seen once. The sample taken for sequencing was PBMCs. These receptors all come from a man aged 40-55 years in good health and CMV-seropositive. The CDR3 runs from the conserved cysteine through the conserved F or W. The order of the fields is J gene, CDR3 length, V gene, CDR3 protein.

J gene: TRBJ2-3
CDR3 length: 15
V gene: TRBV7-9
CDR3 protein: CASSPPQGPIHTQYF

J gene: TRBJ2-2
CDR3 length: 15
V gene: TRBV9
CDR3 protein: CASSPRTSLNGELFF

J gene: TRBJ1-1
CDR3 length: 15
V gene: TRBV27
CDR3 protein: CASITWGGAGTEAFF

J gene: TRBJ2-7
CDR3 length: 12
V gene: TRBV2
CDR3 protein: CARSGDSYEQYF

J gene: TRBJ2-7
CDR3 length: 16
V gene: TRBV5-1
CDR3 protein: CASSLGGTGVPYEQYF

J gene: TRBJ2-7
CDR3 length: 14
V gene: TRBV19
CDR3 protein: CASRPPGLAHEQYF

J gene: TRBJ2-7
CDR3 length: 14
V gene: TRBV7-9
CDR3 protein: CASSFDQGVYEQYF

J gene: TRBJ1-1
CDR3 length: 14
V gene: TRBV29-1
CDR3 protein: CSGTLGTAHTEAFF

J gene: TRBJ1-5
CDR3 length: 13
V gene: TRBV29-1
CDR3 protein: CSANQGPNQPQHF

J gene: TRBJ1-2
CDR3 length: 17
V gene: TRBV12-5
CDR3 protein: CAAEGPGTGDGGYGYTF

J gene: TRBJ2-7
CDR3 length: 17
V gene: TRBV7-9
CDR3 protein: CSSSPVTGGPTSYEQYF

J gene: TRBJ1-5
CDR3 length: 15
V gene: TRBV6-5
CDR3 protein: CASSYSGGLDQPQHF

J gene: TRBJ1-2
CDR3 length: 16
V gene: TRBV4-3
CDR3 protein: CASSQDSAQGLGGYTF

J gene: TRBJ1-2
CDR3 length: 13
V gene: TRBV6-5
CDR3 protein: CASTRGQTRGYTF

J gene: TRBJ2-2
CDR3 length: 16
V gene: TRBV2
CDR3 protein: CASSESAGLRPGELFF

J gene: TRBJ2-3
CDR3 length: 14
V gene: TRBV6-1
CDR3 protein: CASSIIAGQDTQYF

J gene: TRBJ1-2
CDR3 length: 17
V gene: TRBV7-3
CDR3 protein: CASSLNWTGWSNYGYTF

J gene: TRBJ1-2
CDR3 length: 13
V gene: TRBV7-9
CDR3 protein: CASSFGTGQGYTF

J gene: TRBJ1-5
CDR3 length: 15
V gene: TRBV30
CDR3 protein: CAWSVGSGILQPQHF

J gene: TRBJ1-2
CDR3 length: 13
V gene: TRBV19
CDR3 protein: CASSIQTAYGYTF

J gene: TRBJ1-6
CDR3 length: 15
V gene: TRBV4-3
CDR3 protein: CASSRRGTGDSPLHF

J gene: TRBJ2-7
CDR3 length: 14
V gene: TRBV7-9
CDR3 protein: CASSLPLPPYEQYF

J gene: TRBJ2-3
CDR3 length: 14
V gene: TRBV30
CDR3 protein: CAWSVTRGTDTQYF

J gene: TRBJ2-7
CDR3 length: 16
V gene: TRBV9
CDR3 protein: CASSPGGLSVTGEQYF

J gene: TRBJ1-5
CDR3 length: 14
V gene: TRBV7-9
CDR3 protein: CASSDGTDNQPQHF

J gene: TRBJ1-5
CDR3 length: 15
V gene: TRBV2
CDR3 protein: CASSADTYGNQPQHF

J gene: TRBJ1-6
CDR3 length: 16
V gene: TRBV7-2
CDR3 protein: CASSLEQGYYNSPLHF

J gene: TRBJ2-7
CDR3 length: 14
V gene: TRBV5-1
CDR3 protein: CASSLGWDSYEQYF

J gene: TRBJ1-2
CDR3 length: 14
V gene: TRBV7-2
CDR3 protein: CASSPRVGDRGYTF

J gene: NA
CDR3 length: 13
V gene: TRBV6-1
CDR3 protein: CASSRTGEETQYF

J gene: TRBJ2-2
CDR3 length: 16
V gene: TRBV4-3
CDR3 protein: CASSQEPLAVAGELFF

J gene: TRBJ2-2
CDR3 length: 14
V gene: TRBV9
CDR3 protein: CASSVGSSPGELFF

J gene: TRBJ2-2
CDR3 length: 14
V gene: TRBV2
CDR3 protein: CATPGGINTGELFF